These 8 T cell receptor beta chains were sequenced from one sample in a study of metastatic and nonmetastatic thyroid tumors. Using MiXCR, TCRdb re-called clones from the PCR reads. The table records about 38,000 clones, less than 50% of them present only once. Ahead of thyroid surgery, no patient had received treatment of any kind. Source material: tumor tissue. The receptor source for this set is a male donor with papillary thyroid cancer or a benign thyroid nodule (not recorded which). Some clones in this sample may be carry-over from other donors' samples.

The table lists this clone with a few counts. The rearrangement uses TRBV28 and TRBJ2-7; D assignment may be TRBD1 or TRBD2 (5 bases each). The CDR3 runs 15 residues. Germline CDR1 reads MDHEN; CDR2 reads SYDVKM. With 7 bases removed from V and 3 bases from J, the gap between germline ends came to 19 bases. The CDR3 region is CASTSSGTRSYEQYF. DNA for the CDR3: TGTGCCAGCACTTCGTCCGGGACGCGGAGCTACGAGCAGTACTTC.

In its sample, this clone was seen a few times. The genes are TRBV4-2 and TRBJ1-5; 9 bases line up with TRBD1. The germline gives CDR1 LGHNA, CDR2 YNFKEQ. The CDR3 has 16 amino acids. With V trimmed by 0 bases and J by 7 bases, 7 bases remained unmatched. The CDR3 loop is CASSQDLQGARQPQHF. DNA of the CDR3: TGTGCCAGCAGCCAAGACCTACAGGGGGCGAGACAGCCCCAGCATTTT.

The chain has TRBV11-1 and TRBJ1-1; no firm D call. This CDR3 contains 18 residues. Germline-derived CDR1 and CDR2 are SGHAT and FQDESV (reference sequence). The V and J ends lost 5 bases and 1 base respectively, with 23 bases between them. In DNA, the CDR3 is TGTGCCAGCAGCCCCCGGGTCCGCATAAGGCATCGGAACACTGAAGCTTTCTTT. Encoded protein: CASSPRVRIRHRNTEAFF.

J is TRBJ2-7 and V is TRBV11-2, with D possibly matching TRBD1 (6 bases). This CDR3 spans 15 amino acids. V dropped 4 bases and J dropped 0 bases, with 13 bases sitting between them. The germline gives CDR1 SGHAT, CDR2 FQNNGV. The CDR3 DNA is TGTGCCAGCAGCTCGATCCGGGACAACTCCTACGAGCAGTACTTC. Protein product: CASSSIRDNSYEQYF.

This chain connects TRBV6-1 to TRBJ1-3; no reliable D call. CDR1 is MNHNS, CDR2 SASEGT, per germline. The CDR3 sequence is 15 residues long. V gave up 0 bases and J gave up 0 bases, with 6 bases separating them. Written as DNA, the CDR3 is TGTGCCAGCAGTGAAGCGGCAGACTCTGGAAACACCATATATTTT. Residues: CASSEAADSGNTIYF.

The rearrangement uses TRBV4-1 and TRBJ2-1; possibly TRBD2 for D (6 bases). This CDR3 region has 14 residues. The germline CDR1 and CDR2 sequences are MGHRA and YSYEKL. V was cut by 0 bases and J by 5 bases, with 8 bases left in between. The CDR3 nucleotides are TGCGCCAGCAGCCAAGACGCGGGGAACAATGAGCAGTTCTTC. It translates to CASSQDAGNNEQFF.

This clone has just a few counts. The chain carries TRBV2 and TRBJ2-7; D gene ambiguous. The CDR3 length is 14 residues. Germline CDR1 SNHLY, CDR2 FYNNEI. Deletions cut 4 bases from V and 0 bases from J, with 10 bases between. The CDR3 DNA reads TGTGCCAGCAGTGGGGCAGACACCTCCTACGAGCAGTACTTC. Protein: CASSGADTSYEQYF.

This chain uses TRBV6-2 or TRBV6-3 with TRBJ1-1; TRBD1 aligns across 10 bases. Germline values: CDR1 MNHEY, CDR2 SVGEGT. With V trimmed by 2 bases and J by 5 bases, 5 bases remained unmatched. The CDR3 spans 15 residues. DNA of the CDR3: TGTGCCAGCAGTTACACCGGGACAGGGGTAACTGAAGCTTTCTTT. Protein: CASSYTGTGVTEAFF.